The 19 T cell receptor beta chains in this list originate from one sample, sequenced in a study of blood T cell repertoires in COVID-19. The assay was immunoSEQ multiplex PCR, and TCRdb's table has in-frame clones only and misses some. The sample consists of 200,000 to 250,000 clones, approximately 89% of them appearing once. The sample consisted of PBMCs or T cells enriched from blood (not recorded which). The receptor set was obtained from a woman in her 30s who had been exposed to COVID-19.

V is TRBV9 and J is TRBJ2-1, with 8 bases identical to TRBD2. V dropped 2 bases and J dropped 8; count of bases not matched to a gene: 9. This CDR3 contains 15 residues. Germline V gene sequence: CDR1 SGDLS, CDR2 YYNGEE. CDR3 residues: CASSVESGSRDEQFF. CDR3 DNA sequence: TGTGCCAGCAGCGTCGAAAGCGGGAGCAGGGATGAGCAGTTCTTC.

The J gene is TRBJ1-4, the V gene TRBV7-9; 10 positions match TRBD1. With 5 bases clipped from V and 0 bases from J, the junction kept 3 bases outside the gene matches. The CDR3 has 16 amino acids. Germline CDR1 is SEHNR and CDR2 is FQNEAQ (reference sequence). This CDR3 reads CASSDRGQATNEKLFF. The CDR3 DNA is TGTGCCAGCAGCGACAGGGGGCAGGCAACTAATGAAAAACTGTTTTTT.

The J gene is TRBJ1-5, the V gene TRBV2; TRBD1 matches at 9 bases. This CDR3 is built from 17 residues. Trimming at V came to 5 bases and at J to 1 base, leaving 9 bases not matched to a gene. Germline CDR1 SNHLY, CDR2 FYNNEI. The CDR3 DNA reads TGTGCCAGCAGTCCTTACAGGGGGCAAGAGAGCAATCAGCCCCAGCATTTT. It yields the protein CASSPYRGQESNQPQHF.

The chain uses TRBV5-1 and TRBJ2-7; 7 bases map to TRBD2. Germline V gene data show CDR1 as SGHRS and CDR2 as YFSETQ. V was clipped by 0 bases and J by 2 bases; unmatched bases: 5. The CDR3 loop spans 15 amino acids. CDR3 in DNA: TGCGCCAGCAGCTTGGCAGCAGGGAGGGCCTACGAGCAGTACTTC. It translates to CASSLAAGRAYEQYF.

With respect to this clone: A read error may produce the germline difference seen at one junction end. This chain connects TRBV5-1 to TRBJ1-1; D unresolved. The CDR3 is made up of 13 amino acids. From germline, CDR1 is SGHRS and CDR2 YFSETQ. The CDR3 spells CASILAGDTEAFF. CDR3 sequence (DNA): TGCGCCAGCATCTTGGCCGGGGACACTGAAGCTTTCTTT.

This chain connects TRBV10-1 to TRBJ1-1, with 8 bases that match TRBD1. V was pared by 0 bases and J by 0 bases, with 12 bases of the junction left unmatched. The CDR3 is 19 residues long. The germline gives CDR1 WNHNN, CDR2 SYGVQD (reference sequence). CDR3 nucleotides: TGCGCCAGCAGTGAGTCCTTCCCGGGGACGACAGGGGTGAACACTGAAGCTTTCTTT. It codes for CASSESFPGTTGVNTEAFF.

The chain employs TRBV11-2 and TRBJ1-1; D ambiguous. The CDR3 loop spans 14 amino acids. CDR1 is SGHAT and CDR2 is FQNNGV in the germline V gene. The V and J ends lost 5 bases and 4 bases respectively, with 14 bases between them. The CDR3 DNA reads as TGTGCCAGCAGCACAGCACAGAAACGCACTGAAGCTTTCTTT. Translation: CASSTAQKRTEAFF.

This sequence joins TRBV19 and TRBJ1-1; weak D call: TRBD1 (6 bases). This CDR3 has 15 residues. CDR1 and CDR2 from the germline V gene are LNHDA and SQIVND (reference sequence). V lost 7 bases and J lost 1, with 16 bases in between. The DNA for the CDR3 is TGTGCCAGTATCTCAACAGGGCATGGGAACACTGAAGCTTTCTTT. Amino acid sequence: CASISTGHGNTEAFF. The full variable domain, with the rest looked up from reference TRBV19 and TRBJ1-1, is DGGITQSPKYLFRKEGQNVTLSCEQNLNHDAMYWYRQDPGQGLRLIYYSQIVNDFQKGDIAEGYSVSREKKESFPLTVTSAQKNPTAFYLCASISTGHGNTEAFFGQGTRLTVV.

In this sample, this clone turned up once. This rearrangement joins TRBV6-1 to TRBJ1-2; D gene unclear. Germline V gene sequence: CDR1 MNHNS, CDR2 SASEGT. This CDR3 comprises 13 residues. V was trimmed by 1 base and J by 8 bases, leaving 11 bases between them. Here the CDR3 reads CASSEEGRRGYTF. The CDR3 DNA reads TGTGCCAGCAGTGAAGAAGGACGGAGGGGCTACACCTTC.

This clone was seen only a few times. The chain uses TRBV6-5 and TRBJ1-5; TRBD1 matches 7 bases. This CDR3 comprises 14 residues. The J segment lost 6 bases and the V segment lost 6 bases, leaving 8 bases of the junction unmatched. Germline CDR1 and CDR2: MNHEY and SVGAGI. CDR3 sequence: CASSYDRVGQPQHF. The CDR3, as DNA: TGTGCCAGCAGCTATGACAGGGTTGGTCAGCCCCAGCATTTT.

The chain carries TRBV29-1 and TRBJ2-6; weak D call: TRBD1 (6 bases). Deletions cut 6 bases from V and 2 bases from J, with 14 bases between. Germline values: CDR1 SQVTM, CDR2 ANQGSEA. The CDR3 runs 15 residues. The CDR3 nucleotides read TGCAGCGTCTCCTCAGGGGTCGCTGGGGCCAACGTCCTGACTTTC. Translating it yields CSVSSGVAGANVLTF.

This chain connects TRBV4-2 to TRBJ2-5; 14 bases match TRBD2. Germline CDR1 is LGHNA and CDR2 is YNFKEQ. V trimming: 0 bases; J trimming: 5 bases; junction bases outside the gene matches: 26. The CDR3 spans 24 residues. The CDR3 nucleotides read TGTGCCAGCAGCCAAGATCCCTCAAGTACCCCGGGACTAGCGGGAGATTGGGGGGAGGAGACCCAGTACTTC. Its protein is CASSQDPSSTPGLAGDWGEETQYF.

The chain carries TRBV2 and TRBJ2-7; 9 bases line up with TRBD1. The germline V gene has CDR1 SNHLY and CDR2 FYNNEI. There are 16 residues in the CDR3. Trimming took 7 bases from V and 4 from J; bases not matched to a gene: 14. CDR3 sequence reads: CASTKETPQGAYEQYF. DNA for the CDR3: TGTGCCAGCACCAAAGAAACCCCACAGGGGGCTTACGAGCAGTACTTC.

The rearrangement links TRBV4-1 to TRBJ1-1, with a weak D call TRBD1 (6 bases). V was cut by 4 bases and J by 1 base, with 16 bases left in between. Germline assignment: CDR1 MGHRA and CDR2 YSYEKL. The CDR3 has 16 residues. The CDR3 DNA is TGCGCCAGCAGCCCCCCGGCGGGGGCGAGGAACACTGAAGCTTTCTTT. This translates into CASSPPAGARNTEAFF.

The chain has TRBV28 and TRBJ2-7; possible D gene TRBD2, 6 bases. Germline V gene sequence: CDR1 MDHEN, CDR2 SYDVKM. CDR3 size: 15 residues. Between the trimmed V and J ends, which lost 4 bases and 0 bases, there was a span of 13 bases. CDR3 coding DNA: TGTGCCAGCAGTTCCTTAGCGGCAAGCTCCTACGAGCAGTACTTC. Its protein is CASSSLAASSYEQYF.

The chain carries TRBV7-9 and TRBJ2-2; a possible D gene is TRBD2 (6 bases). CDR1 is SEHNR, CDR2 FQNEAQ, per germline (reference sequence). V was clipped by 7 bases and J by 2 bases, with 17 bases between them. The CDR3 is 16 amino acids. CDR3 amino acids: CASTLFRDSNTGELFF. DNA of the CDR3: TGTGCCAGCACACTCTTCCGGGACTCCAACACCGGGGAGCTGTTTTTT.

The CDR3 DNA follows: TGTGCCAGCAGCTTAGAGACAGGGTTTTACGAGCAGTACTTC. It yields the protein CASSLETGFYEQYF. The genes are TRBV7-6 and TRBJ2-7, with 7 positions matching TRBD1. The CDR3 is made up of 14 amino acids. V lost 1 base to trimming and J lost 4 bases; unmatched junction nucleotides: 4. Germline V gene sequence: CDR1 SGHVS, CDR2 FNYEAQ.

The chain combines TRBV27 with TRBJ1-1; weak D call: TRBD1 (5 bases). The CDR3 runs 15 residues. Germline values: CDR1 MNHEY, CDR2 SMNVEV (reference sequence). The germline V and J ends were trimmed by 0 bases and 0 bases, with 8 bases remaining between them. The CDR3 loop is CASSLSGGMNTEAFF. Here the CDR3 DNA reads TGTGCCAGCAGTTTATCGGGGGGAATGAACACTGAAGCTTTCTTT.

In its sample, this clone was seen once. The chain couples TRBV24-1 to TRBJ2-5, with D perhaps TRBD1 (6 bases). The CDR3 totals 16 residues. Germline CDR1 KGHDR, CDR2 SFDVKD. V lost 4 bases, J lost 2 bases, and 16 bases lay in between. In DNA, the CDR3 is TGTGCCACCAGTGAACCAAAAAACAGGGTTCAAGAGACCCAGTACTTC. Its protein is CATSEPKNRVQETQYF.